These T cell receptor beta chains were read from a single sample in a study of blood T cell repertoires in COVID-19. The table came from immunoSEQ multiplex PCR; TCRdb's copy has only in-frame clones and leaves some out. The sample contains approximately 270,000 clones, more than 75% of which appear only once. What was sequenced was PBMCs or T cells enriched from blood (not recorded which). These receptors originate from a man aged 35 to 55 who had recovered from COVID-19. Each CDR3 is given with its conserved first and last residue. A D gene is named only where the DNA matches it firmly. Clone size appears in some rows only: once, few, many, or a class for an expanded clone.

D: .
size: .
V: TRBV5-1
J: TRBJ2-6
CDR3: CASMAGPGANVLTF
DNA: TGCGCCAGCATGGCGGGGCCCGGGGCCAACGTCCTGACTTTC

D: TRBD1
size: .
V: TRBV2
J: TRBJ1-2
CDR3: CASSGRDRAHYGYTF
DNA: TGTGCCAGCAGTGGCCGGGACAGGGCCCACTATGGCTACACCTTC

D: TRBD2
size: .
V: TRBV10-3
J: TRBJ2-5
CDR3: CATYPGLADQETQYF
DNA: TGTGCCACTTACCCGGGACTAGCGGATCAAGAGACCCAGTACTTC

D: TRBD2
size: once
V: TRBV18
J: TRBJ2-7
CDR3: CASSPRSSSGSPYEQYF
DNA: TGTGCCAGCTCTCCCCGCTCGTCTAGCGGGAGCCCATACGAGCAGTACTTC

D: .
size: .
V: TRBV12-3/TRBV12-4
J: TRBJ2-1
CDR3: CASSRDNEQFF
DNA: TGTGCCAGCAGCAGGGATAATGAGCAGTTCTTC

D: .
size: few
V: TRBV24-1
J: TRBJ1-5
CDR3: CATSDAGDQPQHF
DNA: TGTGCCACCAGTGATGCAGGGGATCAGCCCCAGCATTTT

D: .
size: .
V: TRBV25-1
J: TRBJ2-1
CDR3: CASSEYGAGHKKQFF
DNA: TGTGCCAGCAGTGAATATGGGGCAGGCCATAAGAAGCAGTTCTTC

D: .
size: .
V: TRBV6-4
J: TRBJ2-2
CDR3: CASSPEGAGYTGELFF
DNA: TGTGCCAGCTCCCCGGAGGGGGCCGGGTACACCGGGGAGCTGTTTTTT

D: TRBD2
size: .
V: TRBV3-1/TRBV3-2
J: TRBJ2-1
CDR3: CASSPGGTSVIVGNEQFF
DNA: TGTGCCAGCAGCCCAGGAGGAACTAGCGTTATTGTCGGGAATGAGCAGTTCTTC

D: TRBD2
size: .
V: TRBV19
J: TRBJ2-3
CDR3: CASSIGLAGNTDTQYF
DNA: TGTGCCAGTAGTATCGGACTAGCGGGAAACACAGATACGCAGTATTTT

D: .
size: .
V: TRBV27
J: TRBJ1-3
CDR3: CASSSSSGNTIYF
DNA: TGTGCCAGCAGTTCGAGCTCTGGAAACACCATATATTTT

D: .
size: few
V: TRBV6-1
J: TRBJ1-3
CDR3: CASSDSSGNTIYF
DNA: TGTGCCAGCAGTGACAGCTCTGGAAACACCATATATTTT

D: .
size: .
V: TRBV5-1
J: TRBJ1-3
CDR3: CASSATGIQNTIYF
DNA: TGCGCCAGCAGCGCTACAGGGATACAAAACACCATATATTTT

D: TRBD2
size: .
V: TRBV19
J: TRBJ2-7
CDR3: CASSPAPPGLGTEQYF
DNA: TGTGCCAGTAGTCCCGCACCGCCGGGACTAGGTACCGAGCAGTACTTC

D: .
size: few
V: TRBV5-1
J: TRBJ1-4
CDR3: CASSLAWGRRQNEKLFF
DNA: TGCGCCAGCAGCTTGGCCTGGGGCCGTAGACAAAACGAAAAACTGTTTTTT

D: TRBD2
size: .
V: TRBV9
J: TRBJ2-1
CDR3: CASSEGLAGHNEQFF
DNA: TGTGCCAGCAGCGAGGGACTAGCGGGCCACAATGAGCAGTTCTTC

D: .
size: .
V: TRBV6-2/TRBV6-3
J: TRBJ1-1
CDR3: CASSWERNTEAFF
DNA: TGTGCCAGCAGCTGGGAGCGGAACACTGAAGCTTTCTTT

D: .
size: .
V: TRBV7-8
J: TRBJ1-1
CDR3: CASSLGAGRFTEAFF
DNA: TGTGCCAGCAGCTTAGGTGCAGGGAGGTTCACTGAAGCTTTCTTT

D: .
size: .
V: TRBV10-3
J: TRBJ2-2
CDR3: CAISGTRNTGELFF
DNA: TGTGCCATCAGCGGGACACGTAACACCGGGGAGCTGTTTTTT

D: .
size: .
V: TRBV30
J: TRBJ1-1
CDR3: CAWRPGGSTEAFF
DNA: TGTGCCTGGAGACCTGGGGGGAGCACTGAAGCTTTCTTT

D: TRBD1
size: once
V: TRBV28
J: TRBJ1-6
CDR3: CASTSTGTGSPLHF
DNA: TGTGCCAGCACATCGACAGGGACGGGTTCACCCCTCCACTTT

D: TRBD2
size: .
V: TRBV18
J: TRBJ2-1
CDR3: CASSPRTSGSVGNEQFF
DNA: TGTGCCAGCTCACCCAGGACTAGCGGGAGTGTTGGCAATGAGCAGTTCTTC

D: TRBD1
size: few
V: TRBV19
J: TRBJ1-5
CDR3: CASTNAADRGYNQPQHF
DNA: TGTGCCAGTACCAACGCCGCTGACAGGGGGTACAATCAGCCCCAGCATTTT

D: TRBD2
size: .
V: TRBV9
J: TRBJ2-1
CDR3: CASSKWGGDSSYNEQFF
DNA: TGTGCCAGCAGCAAATGGGGGGGGGATAGCTCCTACAATGAGCAGTTCTTC

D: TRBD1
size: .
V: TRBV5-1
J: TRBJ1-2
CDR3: CASSLGQGLNYGYTF
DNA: TGCGCCAGCAGCTTGGGACAGGGCTTGAACTATGGCTACACCTTC

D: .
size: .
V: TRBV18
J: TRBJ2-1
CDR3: CASSPQGYEQFF
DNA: TGTGCCAGCTCACCTCAGGGCTATGAGCAGTTCTTC

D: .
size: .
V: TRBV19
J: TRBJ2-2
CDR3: CASSIVGGLNTGELFF
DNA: TGTGCCAGTAGTATAGTGGGCGGGCTGAACACCGGGGAGCTGTTTTTT

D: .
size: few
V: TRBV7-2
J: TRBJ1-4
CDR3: CASSSGGQGNEKLFF
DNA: TGTGCCAGCAGCTCGGGGGGGCAGGGAAATGAAAAACTGTTTTTT

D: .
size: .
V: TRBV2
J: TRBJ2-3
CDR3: CASSEAGGTDTQYF
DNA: TGTGCCAGCAGTGAAGCGGGAGGAACAGATACGCAGTATTTT

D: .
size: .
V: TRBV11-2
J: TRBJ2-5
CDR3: CASSAQLEETQYF
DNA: TGTGCCAGCAGCGCACAACTAGAAGAGACCCAGTACTTC

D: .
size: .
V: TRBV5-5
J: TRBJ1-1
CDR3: CASSLAGQIMNTEAFF
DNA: TGTGCCAGCAGCTTGGCCGGACAAATCATGAACACTGAAGCTTTCTTT

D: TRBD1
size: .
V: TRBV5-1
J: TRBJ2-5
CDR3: CASSWTGGGGETQYF
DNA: TGCGCCAGCAGCTGGACAGGGGGTGGAGGGGAGACCCAGTACTTC

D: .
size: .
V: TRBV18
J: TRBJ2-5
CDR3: CASSPIRGQTQETQYF
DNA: TGTGCCAGCTCACCAATAAGAGGACAGACTCAAGAGACCCAGTACTTC

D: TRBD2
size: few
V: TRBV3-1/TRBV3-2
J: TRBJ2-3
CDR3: CASSPYASGGPDTQYF
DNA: TGTGCCAGCAGCCCCTACGCTAGCGGGGGGCCAGATACGCAGTATTTT

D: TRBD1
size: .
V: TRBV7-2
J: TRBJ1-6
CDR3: CASSLAGGGPFSPLHF
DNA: TGTGCCAGCAGCTTAGCTGGAGGGGGCCCTTTTTCACCCCTCCACTTT

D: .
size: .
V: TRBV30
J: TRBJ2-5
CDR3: CAWSVGGETQYF
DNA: TGTGCCTGGAGTGTAGGGGGAGAGACCCAGTACTTC

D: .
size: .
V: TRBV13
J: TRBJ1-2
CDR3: CASRVQGTNYGYTF
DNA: TGTGCCAGCAGAGTCCAGGGAACTAACTATGGCTACACCTTC

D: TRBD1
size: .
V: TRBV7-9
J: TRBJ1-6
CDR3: CASSSDRGRVGSPLHF
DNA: TGTGCCAGCAGCTCTGACAGGGGGCGAGTGGGTTCACCCCTCCACTTT

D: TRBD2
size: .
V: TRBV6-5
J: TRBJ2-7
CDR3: CASRESGRQGEQYF
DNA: TGTGCCAGCAGGGAGAGCGGGAGGCAGGGCGAGCAGTACTTC

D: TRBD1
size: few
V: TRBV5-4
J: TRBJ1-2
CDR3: CASSFSDRANYGYTF
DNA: TGTGCCAGCAGCTTTTCCGACAGGGCGAACTATGGCTACACCTTC

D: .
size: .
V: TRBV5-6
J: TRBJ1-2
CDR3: CASTFGRDGGYTF
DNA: TGTGCCAGCACATTCGGCAGGGATGGCGGCTACACCTTC

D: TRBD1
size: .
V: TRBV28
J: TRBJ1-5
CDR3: CASSPLGTGTQPQHF
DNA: TGTGCCAGCAGTCCACTGGGGACAGGGACTCAGCCCCAGCATTTT

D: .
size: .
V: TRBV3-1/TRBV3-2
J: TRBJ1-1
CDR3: CASSHEGRVSEAFF
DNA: TGTGCCAGCAGCCATGAGGGAAGGGTATCTGAAGCTTTCTTT

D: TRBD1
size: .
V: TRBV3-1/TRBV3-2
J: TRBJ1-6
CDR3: CASSQAPRGRNSPLHF
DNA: TGTGCCAGCAGCCAAGCACCTAGGGGGCGGAATTCACCCCTCCACTTT

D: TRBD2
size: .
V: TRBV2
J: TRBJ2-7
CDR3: CASSETSGVGSYEQYF
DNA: TGTGCCAGCAGTGAGACGAGCGGGGTCGGGTCCTACGAGCAGTACTTC

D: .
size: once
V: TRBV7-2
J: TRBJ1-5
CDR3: CASSPDGNQPQHF
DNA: TGTGCCAGCAGCCCTGACGGGAATCAGCCCCAGCATTTT

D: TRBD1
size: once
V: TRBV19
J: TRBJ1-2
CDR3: CASSILPPDRVINYGYTF
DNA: TGTGCCAGTAGTATATTGCCCCCCGACAGGGTGATCAACTATGGCTACACCTTC

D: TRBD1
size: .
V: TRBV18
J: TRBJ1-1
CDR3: CASSRGPNTEAFF
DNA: TGTGCCAGCTCAAGGGGGCCGAACACTGAAGCTTTCTTT

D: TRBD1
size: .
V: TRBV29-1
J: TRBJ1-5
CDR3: CSVGTGDRGGPQHF
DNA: TGCAGCGTTGGAACAGGGGACAGGGGGGGGCCCCAGCATTTT

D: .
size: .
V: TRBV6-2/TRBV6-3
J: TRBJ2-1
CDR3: CASSYSIDKGGNEQFF
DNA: TGTGCCAGCAGTTACTCGATCGACAAAGGGGGCAATGAGCAGTTCTTC